This T cell receptor (beta chain) comes out of a study of neoadjuvant anti-PD-1 for oral cavity cancer. As for the study in general: Non-progressing patients received a fourth nivolumab dose near day 43, then surgery on days 50-56.

The germline V gene has CDR1 MNHNS and CDR2 SASEGT. V was shortened by 5 bases and J by 4 bases, with 14 bases between the two germline ends. There are 14 residues in the CDR3. Blood libraries mostly used around 510 ng genomic DNA, six replicates each. Here immunoSEQ multiplex PCR was the method, and the copy in TCRdb shows in-frame clones only, minus some. The data contain fewer than 20,000 clones, around 76% of them seen just once; the ten biggest clones take up 2.7%. Analysis of PBMCs was direct, with no culture step. The rearrangement joins TRBV6-1 to TRBJ1-2; D call uncertain. This receptor was identified in a person aged 40-85 years with oral cavity squamous cell carcinoma. Source: PBMCs, taken before nivolumab (anti-PD-1) treatment. The CDR3 sequence: CASSRTGEGYGYTF. CDR3 coding DNA: TGTGCCAGCAGTCGGACCGGGGAAGGCTATGGCTACACCTTC.